This T cell receptor beta chain was found in a study of CD8 T cells in ankylosing spondylitis listed by TCRdb under 2017. Looking at the study overall: The study profiled T cell receptor beta repertoires in healthy donors and ankylosing spondylitis patients to find disease-linked TCR variants. The whole study cohort included 90 to 120 healthy donors and 25 ankylosing spondylitis patients. Peripheral blood samples were taken, and synovial fluid was additionally collected from ankylosing spondylitis patients. Points the paper makes about the study in general: The disease-linked clones showed a CD8+ phenotype and occurred at relatively low frequencies in peripheral blood. Some motif variants had previously been reported in the synovial fluid and blood of reactive arthritis patients, which suggests shared mechanisms of disease initiation. The disease-linked clones were reported to be significantly enriched in matched synovial fluid samples from ankylosing spondylitis patients. Blood from ankylosing spondylitis patients appeared to be characterized by a TCR beta motif made up of about 8 highly homologous amino acid variants.

This clonotype was seen repeatedly, ten times or more. Its antigen is not yet known. The input lacks base qualities; no much larger clone sits a single base away. Synovial fluid samples were matched to blood samples from the same ankylosing spondylitis patients. Including cysteine and phenylalanine, the CDR3 has 15 amino acids. The CDR3 DNA has 45 bases and is translated from base 1. Deletion took 0 bases off V and 6 bases off J, with a span of 12 bases between the germline ends. Per the germline V gene (reference sequence), DFQATT is the CDR1 and SNEGSKA is the CDR2. The sequencer listed for this sample is Illumina HiSeq 2500. TCR beta libraries were prepared by quantitative 5'-RACE with molecular barcodes. On the study's bioinformatics: A new computational method based on a probabilistic model of VDJ rearrangement was used to identify disease-linked TCR variants. TCRdb trimmed public reads at Q25 via fastp, called clones via MiXCR and kept in-frame beta chains. Rows with one shared CDR3 protein collapse into an entry with the most common genes and DNA. TCRdb's processing, not the study's, gives the V and J calls here. The sample has more than 30,000 distinct CDR3 sequences on record, around 15% of them singletons. 32% of the sample is in the top ten clones.

This TCR was sampled from a male donor with ankylosing spondylitis. Source material: synovial fluid, either unsorted or a sorted T cell fraction (not recorded which). The V and J genes are TRBV20-1 and TRBJ1-6; the D gene is not confidently resolved. The CDR3 reads as follows: CSAREVEGGNSPLHF. The nucleotide sequence reads as follows: TGCAGTGCTAGAGAAGTAGAGGGAGGTAATTCACCCCTCCACTTT.